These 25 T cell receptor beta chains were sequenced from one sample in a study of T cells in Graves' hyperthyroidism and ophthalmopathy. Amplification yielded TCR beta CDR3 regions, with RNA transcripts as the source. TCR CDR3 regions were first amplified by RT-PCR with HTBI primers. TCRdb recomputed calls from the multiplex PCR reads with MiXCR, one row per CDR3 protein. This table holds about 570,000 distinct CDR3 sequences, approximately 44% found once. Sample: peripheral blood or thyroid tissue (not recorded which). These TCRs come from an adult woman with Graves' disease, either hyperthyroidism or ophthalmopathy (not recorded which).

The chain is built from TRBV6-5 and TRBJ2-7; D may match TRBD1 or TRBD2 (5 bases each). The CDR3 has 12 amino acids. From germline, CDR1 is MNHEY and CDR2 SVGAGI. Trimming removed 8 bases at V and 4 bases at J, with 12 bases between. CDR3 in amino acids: CASGTGTYEQYF. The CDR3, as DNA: TGTGCCAGCGGAACCGGGACGTACGAGCAGTACTTC.

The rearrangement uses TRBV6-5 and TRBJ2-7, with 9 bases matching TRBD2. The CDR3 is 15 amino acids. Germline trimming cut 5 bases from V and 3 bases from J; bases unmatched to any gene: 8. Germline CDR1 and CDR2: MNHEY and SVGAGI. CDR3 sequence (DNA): TGTGCCAGCAGTGACCTTAGCGGGAGTTTCTACGAGCAGTACTTC. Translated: CASSDLSGSFYEQYF.

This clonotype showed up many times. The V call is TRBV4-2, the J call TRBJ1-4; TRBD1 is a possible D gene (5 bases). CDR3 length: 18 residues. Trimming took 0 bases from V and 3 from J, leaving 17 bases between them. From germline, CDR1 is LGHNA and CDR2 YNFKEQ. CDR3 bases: TGTGCCAGCAGCCAAGAGAAAGGCGGGGGAAGGGCTAATGAAAAACTGTTTTTT. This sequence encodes CASSQEKGGGRANEKLFF.

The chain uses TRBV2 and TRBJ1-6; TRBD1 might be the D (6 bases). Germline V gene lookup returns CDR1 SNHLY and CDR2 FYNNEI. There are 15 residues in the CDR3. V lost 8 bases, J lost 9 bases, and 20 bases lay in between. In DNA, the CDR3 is TGTGCCAGCCTACAATCGACGGGGGGCCTTTCACCCCTCCACTTT. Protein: CASLQSTGGLSPLHF.

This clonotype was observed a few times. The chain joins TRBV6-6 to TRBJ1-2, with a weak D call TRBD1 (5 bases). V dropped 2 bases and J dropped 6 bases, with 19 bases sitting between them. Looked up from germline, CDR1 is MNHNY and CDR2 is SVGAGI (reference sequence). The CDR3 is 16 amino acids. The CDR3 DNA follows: TGTGCCAGCAGTTACCCGGGGACTGTGGGGCTGAATGGCTACACCTTC. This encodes CASSYPGTVGLNGYTF.

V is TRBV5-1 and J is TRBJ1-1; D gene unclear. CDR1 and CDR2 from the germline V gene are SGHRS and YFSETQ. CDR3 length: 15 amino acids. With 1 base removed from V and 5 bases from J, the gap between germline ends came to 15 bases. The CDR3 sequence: CASSLRTGVGTEAFF. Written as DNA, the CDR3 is TGCGCCAGCAGCTTGAGGACGGGTGTGGGGACTGAAGCTTTCTTT.

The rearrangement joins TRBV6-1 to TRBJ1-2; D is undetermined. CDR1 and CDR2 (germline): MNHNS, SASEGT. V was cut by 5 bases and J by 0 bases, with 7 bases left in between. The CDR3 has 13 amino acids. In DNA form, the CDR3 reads TGTGCCAGCAGTTTGGAGCCTAACTATGGCTACACCTTC. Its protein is CASSLEPNYGYTF.

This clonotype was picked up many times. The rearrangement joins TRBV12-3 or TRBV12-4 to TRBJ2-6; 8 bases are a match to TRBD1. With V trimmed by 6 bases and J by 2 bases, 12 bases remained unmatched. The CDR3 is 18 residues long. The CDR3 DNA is TGTGCCAGCAGCAGACCGCCCAGGGGGCTGACTGGGGCCAACGTCCTGACTTTC. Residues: CASSRPPRGLTGANVLTF.

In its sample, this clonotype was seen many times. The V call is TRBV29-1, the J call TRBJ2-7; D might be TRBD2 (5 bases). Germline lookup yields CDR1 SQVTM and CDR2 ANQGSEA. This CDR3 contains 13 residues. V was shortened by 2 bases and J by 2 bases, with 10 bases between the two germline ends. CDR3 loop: CSVEKAAPYEQYF. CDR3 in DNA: TGCAGCGTTGAAAAAGCGGCACCCTACGAGCAGTACTTC.

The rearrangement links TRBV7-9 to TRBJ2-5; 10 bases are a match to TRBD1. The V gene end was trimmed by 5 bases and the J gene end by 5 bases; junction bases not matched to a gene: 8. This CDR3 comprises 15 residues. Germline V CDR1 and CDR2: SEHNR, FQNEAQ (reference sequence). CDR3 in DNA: TGTGCCAGCAGCGGCGGGACAGGGGTTCAGGAGACCCAGTACTTC. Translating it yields CASSGGTGVQETQYF.

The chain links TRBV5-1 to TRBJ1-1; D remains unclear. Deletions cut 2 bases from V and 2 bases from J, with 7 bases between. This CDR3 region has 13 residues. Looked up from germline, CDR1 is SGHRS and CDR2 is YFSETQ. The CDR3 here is CASSFPPNTEAFF. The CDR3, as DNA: TGCGCCAGCAGCTTCCCGCCCAACACTGAAGCTTTCTTT.

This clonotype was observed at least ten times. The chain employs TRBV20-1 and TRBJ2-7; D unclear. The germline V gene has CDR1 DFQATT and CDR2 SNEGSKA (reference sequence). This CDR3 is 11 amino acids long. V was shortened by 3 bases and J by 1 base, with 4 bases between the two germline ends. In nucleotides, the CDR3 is TGCAGTGCTAGGGGATCCTACGAGCAGTACTTC. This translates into CSARGSYEQYF.

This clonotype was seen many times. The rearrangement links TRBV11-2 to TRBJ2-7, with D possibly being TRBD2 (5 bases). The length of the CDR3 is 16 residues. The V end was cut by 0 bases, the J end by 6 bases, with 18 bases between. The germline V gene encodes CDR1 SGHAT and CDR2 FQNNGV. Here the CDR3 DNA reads TGTGCCAGCAGCTTAGATGCCCATCCGGACTGGACCGAGCAGTACTTC. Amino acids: CASSLDAHPDWTEQYF.

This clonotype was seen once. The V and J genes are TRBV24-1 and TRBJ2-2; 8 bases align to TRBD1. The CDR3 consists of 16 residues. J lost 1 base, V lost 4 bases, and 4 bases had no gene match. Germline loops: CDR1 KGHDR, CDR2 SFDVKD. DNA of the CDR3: TGTGCCACCAGTGAGTCGGGGACAGGGAACACCGGGGAGCTGTTTTTT. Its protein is CATSESGTGNTGELFF.

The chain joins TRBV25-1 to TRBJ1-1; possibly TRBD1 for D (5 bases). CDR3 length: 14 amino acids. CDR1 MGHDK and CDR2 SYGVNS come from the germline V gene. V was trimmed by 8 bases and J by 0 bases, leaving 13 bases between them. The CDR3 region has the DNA TGTGCCAGCCGGCGGGGCAGCTTGAACACTGAAGCTTTCTTT. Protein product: CASRRGSLNTEAFF. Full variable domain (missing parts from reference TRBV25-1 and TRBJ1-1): EADIYQTPRYLVIGTGKKITLECSQTMGHDKMYWYQQDPGMELHLIHYSYGVNSTEKGDLSSESTVSRIRTEHFPLTLESARPSHTSQYLCASRRGSLNTEAFFGQGTRLTVV.

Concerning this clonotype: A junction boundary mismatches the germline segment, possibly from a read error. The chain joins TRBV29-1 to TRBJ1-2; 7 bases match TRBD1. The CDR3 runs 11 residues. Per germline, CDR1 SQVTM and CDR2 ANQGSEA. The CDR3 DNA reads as TGCAGCGTGGAAGGGACAGTCGGCTACACCTTC. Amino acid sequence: CSVEGTVGYTF.

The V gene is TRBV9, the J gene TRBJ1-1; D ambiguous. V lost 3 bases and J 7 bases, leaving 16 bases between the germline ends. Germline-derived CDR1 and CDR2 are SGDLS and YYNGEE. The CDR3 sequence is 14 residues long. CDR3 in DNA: TGTGCCAGCAGCGCGCGAAGCCCAACTAATGAAGCTTTCTTT. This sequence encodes CASSARSPTNEAFF.

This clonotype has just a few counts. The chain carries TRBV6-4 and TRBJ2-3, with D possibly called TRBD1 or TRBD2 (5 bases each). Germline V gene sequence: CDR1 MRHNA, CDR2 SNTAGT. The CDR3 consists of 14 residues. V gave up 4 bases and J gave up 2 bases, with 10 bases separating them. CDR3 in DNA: TGTGCCAGCAGTGTAGGGGAGACCACAGATACGCAGTATTTT. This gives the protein CASSVGETTDTQYF.

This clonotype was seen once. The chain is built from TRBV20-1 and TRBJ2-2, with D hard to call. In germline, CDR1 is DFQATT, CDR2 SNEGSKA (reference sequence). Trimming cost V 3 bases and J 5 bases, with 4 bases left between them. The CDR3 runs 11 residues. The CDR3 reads CSARHTGELFF. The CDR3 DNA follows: TGCAGTGCTAGGCATACCGGGGAGCTGTTTTTT.

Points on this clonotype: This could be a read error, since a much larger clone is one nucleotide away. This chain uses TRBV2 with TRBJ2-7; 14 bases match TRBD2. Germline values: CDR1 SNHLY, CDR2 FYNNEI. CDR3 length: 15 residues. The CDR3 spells CASSATSGRAYEQYF. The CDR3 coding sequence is TGTGCCAGCAGCGCGACTAGCGGGAGGGCCTATGAGCAGTACTTC. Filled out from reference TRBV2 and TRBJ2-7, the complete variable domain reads EPEVTQTPSHQVTQMGQEVILRCVPISNHLYFYWYRQILGQKVEFLVSFYNNEISEKSEIFDDQFSVERPDGSNFTLKIRSTKLEDSAMYFCASSATSGRAYEQYFGPGTRLTVT.

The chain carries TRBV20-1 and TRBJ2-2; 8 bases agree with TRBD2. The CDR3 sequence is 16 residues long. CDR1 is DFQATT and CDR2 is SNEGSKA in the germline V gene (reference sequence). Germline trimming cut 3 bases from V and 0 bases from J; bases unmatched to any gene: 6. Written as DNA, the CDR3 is TGCAGTGCTAGTCCTTTCGGGGGGGCGAACACCGGGGAGCTGTTTTTT. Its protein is CSASPFGGANTGELFF.

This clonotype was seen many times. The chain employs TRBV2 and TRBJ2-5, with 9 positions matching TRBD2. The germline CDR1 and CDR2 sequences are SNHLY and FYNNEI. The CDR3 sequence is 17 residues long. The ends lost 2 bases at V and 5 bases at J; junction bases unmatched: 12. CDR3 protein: CASSERFGLAGRETQYF. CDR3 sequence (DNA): TGTGCCAGCAGTGAAAGATTCGGGCTAGCGGGACGGGAGACCCAGTACTTC.

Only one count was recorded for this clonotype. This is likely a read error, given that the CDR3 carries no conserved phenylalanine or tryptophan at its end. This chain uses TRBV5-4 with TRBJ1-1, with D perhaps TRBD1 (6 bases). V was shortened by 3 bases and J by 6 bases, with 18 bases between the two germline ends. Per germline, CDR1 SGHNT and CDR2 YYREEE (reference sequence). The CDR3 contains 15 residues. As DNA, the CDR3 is TGTGCCAGCAGCTCGGTCCGGGCAGGGGCGTCTGAAGCTTTCCTT. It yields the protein CASSSVRAGASEAFL.

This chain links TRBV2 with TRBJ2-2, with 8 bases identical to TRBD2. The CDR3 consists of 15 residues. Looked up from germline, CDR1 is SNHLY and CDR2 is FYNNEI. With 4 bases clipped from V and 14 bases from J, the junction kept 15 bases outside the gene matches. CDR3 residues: CASSAGGGYPTRLFF. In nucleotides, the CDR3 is TGTGCCAGCAGTGCGGGAGGGGGGTACCCGACTCGACTGTTTTTT. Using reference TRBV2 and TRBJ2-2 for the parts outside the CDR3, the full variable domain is EPEVTQTPSHQVTQMGQEVILRCVPISNHLYFYWYRQILGQKVEFLVSFYNNEISEKSEIFDDQFSVERPDGSNFTLKIRSTKLEDSAMYFCASSAGGGYPTRLFFGEGSRLTVL.

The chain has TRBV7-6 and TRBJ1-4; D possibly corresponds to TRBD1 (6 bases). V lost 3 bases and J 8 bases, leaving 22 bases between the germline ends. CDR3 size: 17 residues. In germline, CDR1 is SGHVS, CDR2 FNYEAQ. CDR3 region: CASSLIPPGAGAEKLFF. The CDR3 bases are TGTGCCAGCAGCTTGATTCCCCCGGGGGCAGGGGCGGAAAAACTGTTTTTT.